Described below is a single T cell receptor beta chain sequence and its context. What it binds is not known. Whole blood that had not been fractionated was the source of extracted total RNA. The sample originates from a study of human T cells and chemical hapten exposure. Study overall: Small discrepancies in pooled library volume mainly accounted for the varying TCR yields per sample.

It was the library that attached unique molecular identifiers to individual cDNA molecules. Original methodology: Sampled TCR counts reached a median of about 90,000 per sample, with values ranging from roughly 20,000 to 750,000. One entry per CDR3 protein, called by TCRdb with MiXCR from the reads. Clone size and V and J calls follow TCRdb, not the original study. The table shows around 120,000 distinct CDR3 sequences, with over 7.5% occurring only once. This CDR3 has 12 residues. Germline V gene sequence: CDR1 LGHNT, CDR2 FRNRAP. The V gene lost 0 bases and the J gene lost 2 bases, with 1 base spanning the gap. Study-level findings and limits: Sensitization with DPC brought no change to TCRs above 1 in 1000 in frequency.

This TCR came from a human donor in good health. Some clones in this sample may be carry-over from other donors' samples. Input material: whole blood. This chain uses TRBV12-5 with TRBJ2-5; no clear D. The CDR3 loop is CASGLVQETQYF. CDR3 DNA sequence: TGTGCTAGTGGTTTGGTACAAGAGACCCAGTACTTC. Full variable domain (rest looked up from reference TRBV12-5 and TRBJ2-5): DARVTQTPRHKVTEMGQEVTMRCQPILGHNTVFWYRQTMMQGLELLAYFRNRAPLDDSGMPKDRFSAEMPDATLATLKIQPSEPRDSAVYFCASGLVQETQYFGPGTRLLVL.